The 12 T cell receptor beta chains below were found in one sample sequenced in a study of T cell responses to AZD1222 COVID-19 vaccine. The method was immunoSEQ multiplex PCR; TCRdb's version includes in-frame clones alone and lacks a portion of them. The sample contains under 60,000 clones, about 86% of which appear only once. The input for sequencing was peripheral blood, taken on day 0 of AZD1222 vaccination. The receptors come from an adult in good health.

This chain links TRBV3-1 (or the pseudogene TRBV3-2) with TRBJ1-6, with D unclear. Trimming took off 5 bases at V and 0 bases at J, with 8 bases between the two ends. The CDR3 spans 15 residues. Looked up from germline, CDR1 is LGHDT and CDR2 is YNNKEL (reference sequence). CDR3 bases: TGTGCCAGCAGCGACCGGGTCTCCTATAATTCACCCCTCCACTTT. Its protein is CASSDRVSYNSPLHF.

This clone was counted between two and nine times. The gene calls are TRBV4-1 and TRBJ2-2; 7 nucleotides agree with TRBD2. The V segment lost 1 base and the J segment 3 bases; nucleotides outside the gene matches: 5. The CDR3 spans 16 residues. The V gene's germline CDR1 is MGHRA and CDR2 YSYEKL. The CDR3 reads CASSQVGRGDTGELFF. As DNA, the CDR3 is TGCGCCAGCAGCCAAGTGGGCCGGGGGGACACCGGGGAGCTGTTTTTT.

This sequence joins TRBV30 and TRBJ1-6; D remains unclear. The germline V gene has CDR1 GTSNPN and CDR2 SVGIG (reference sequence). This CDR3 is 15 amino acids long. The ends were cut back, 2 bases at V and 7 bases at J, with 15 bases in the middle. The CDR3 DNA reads TGTGCCTGGAGTTTTTGTGGTGACGACAATTCACCCCTCCACTTT. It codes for CAWSFCGDDNSPLHF.

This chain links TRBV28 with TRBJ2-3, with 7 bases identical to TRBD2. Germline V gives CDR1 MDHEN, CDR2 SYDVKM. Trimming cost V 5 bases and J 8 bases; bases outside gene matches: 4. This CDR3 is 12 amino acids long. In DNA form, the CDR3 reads TGTGCCAGCAGTAGCGGGATCCCTACGCAGTATTTT. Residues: CASSSGIPTQYF.

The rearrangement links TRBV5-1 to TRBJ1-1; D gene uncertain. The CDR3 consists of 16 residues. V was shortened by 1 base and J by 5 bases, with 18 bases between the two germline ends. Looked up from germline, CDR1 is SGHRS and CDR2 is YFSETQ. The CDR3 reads CASSLTAGIRGTEAFF. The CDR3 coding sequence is TGCGCCAGCAGCTTGACCGCCGGGATCAGAGGGACTGAAGCTTTCTTT.

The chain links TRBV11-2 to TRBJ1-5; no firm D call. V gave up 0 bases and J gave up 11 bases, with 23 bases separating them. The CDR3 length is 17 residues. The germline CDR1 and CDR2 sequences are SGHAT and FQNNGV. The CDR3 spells CASSLETRVGLLGSQHF. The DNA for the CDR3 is TGTGCCAGCAGCTTAGAAACGCGGGTCGGCCTCTTGGGGTCCCAGCATTTT.

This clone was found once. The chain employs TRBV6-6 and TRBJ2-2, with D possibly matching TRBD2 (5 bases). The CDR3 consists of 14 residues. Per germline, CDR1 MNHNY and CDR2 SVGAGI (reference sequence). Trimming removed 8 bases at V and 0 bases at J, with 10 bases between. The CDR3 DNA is TGTGCCAGCGGACCACTAGCGAACACCGGGGAGCTGTTTTTT. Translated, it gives CASGPLANTGELFF.

The CDR3 reads CASSQDPASSYNEQFF. The CDR3 DNA is TGTGCCAGCAGCCAAGATCCGGCCAGCTCCTACAATGAGCAGTTCTTC. V gene TRBV3-1 (or the pseudogene TRBV3-2) combines with J gene TRBJ2-1; D uncertain. The CDR3 has 16 residues. From germline, CDR1 is LGHDT and CDR2 YNNKEL (reference sequence). Trimming took off 0 bases at V and 0 bases at J, with 9 bases between the two ends.

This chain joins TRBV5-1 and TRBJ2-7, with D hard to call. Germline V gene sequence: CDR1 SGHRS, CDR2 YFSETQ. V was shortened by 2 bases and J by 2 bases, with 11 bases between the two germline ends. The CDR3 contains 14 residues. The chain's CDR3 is CASSLLGIAYEQYF. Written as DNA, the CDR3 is TGCGCCAGCAGCTTATTGGGAATAGCCTACGAGCAGTACTTC.

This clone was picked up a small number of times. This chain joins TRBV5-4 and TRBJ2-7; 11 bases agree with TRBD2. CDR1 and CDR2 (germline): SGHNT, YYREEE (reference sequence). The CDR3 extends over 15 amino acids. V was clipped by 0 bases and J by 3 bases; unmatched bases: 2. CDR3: CASSLETSGSYEQYF. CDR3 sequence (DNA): TGTGCCAGCAGCTTGGAAACTAGCGGGAGCTACGAGCAGTACTTC.

The CDR3 DNA reads as TGTGCCAGCAGCCCTCTGCACATCCCGCAGTATTTT. This encodes CASSPLHIPQYF. V and J are TRBV7-2 and TRBJ2-3; D gene unclear. The CDR3 extends over 12 amino acids. The germline gives CDR1 SGHTA, CDR2 FQGNSA. Trimming removed 5 bases from V and 10 bases from J, with 13 bases in between.

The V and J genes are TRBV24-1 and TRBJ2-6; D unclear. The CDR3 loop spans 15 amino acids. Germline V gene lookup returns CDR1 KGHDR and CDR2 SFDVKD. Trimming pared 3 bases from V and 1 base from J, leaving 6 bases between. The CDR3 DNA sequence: TGTGCCACCAGTGATCCACGGTCTGGGGCCAACGTCCTGACTTTC. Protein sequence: CATSDPRSGANVLTF.